This entry concerns a single T cell receptor (beta chain). This clone appeared once. Its antigen remains undetermined. Within one base of it there is no much larger clone, and no base qualities were kept. One collaborating source in Seattle enrolled patients during active infection and followed them longitudinally through the course of disease. Whole blood was collected in K2EDTA tubes by collaborating institutions according to the institutions' own protocols. For TCRbeta analysis, collaborators shipped samples as frozen whole blood, isolated PBMCs, or DNA extracted from either of those sample types. V trim: 2 bases; J trim: 0 bases; unmatched bases: 4. CDR1 KGHSH and CDR2 LQKENI are derived from the germline V gene. The CDR3 has 16 amino acids, counting the end cysteine and phenylalanine. Just CDR3 DNA is preserved here, 48 bases in frame from base 1. TCRbeta CDR3 regions were amplified from genomic DNA using the immunoSEQ Assay, a bias-controlled multiplex PCR. Regarding the original processing steps: The number of nucleated cells in each sample was estimated from the amplification of reference gene primers within the assay. To quantify the absolute abundance of each unique TCRbeta CDR3 rearrangement, sequence reads were collapsed and filtered. For each sample, productive Simpson clonality was calculated as the square root of Simpson's diversity index across productive rearrangements. TCRdb took over this immuneACCESS table, retaining in-frame rearrangements with V and J assigned. Such tables are incomplete; in checked studies, under half of the missing clones stem from an unresolved V gene, and the remainder is unexplained. That table is the source of V, J and clone size, and D and trimming were worked out from the DNA. This sample comprises some 38,000 clones, 65% to 75% of them detected only once. 10% to 13% of the sample rests with the top ten.

The data derive from a study of blood T cell repertoires in COVID-19 (dated by TCRdb to the early 2020s). About the investigation overall: Samples covering the acute and convalescent phases of COVID-19 were provided by collaborators in the United States, Italy and Spain. The repertoires were released in a freely available public database intended as a resource for research on the immune response to SARS-CoV-2. The sample metadata nearly always contained a de-identified subject ID, COVID-19 status, age in years and sex. Subjects who had been exposed to COVID-19, were actively infected with it, or had recovered from it provided the deeply sampled blood TCRbeta repertoires that made up the dataset. Samples were obtained from the ongoing ImmuneRACE study (first 160 participants) and from 1,254 subjects provided by 6 global collaborators. Where available, HLA class I and class II types were taken from metadata supplied by the sample provider and were not determined by assay-based typing. The prospective study material was composed of cDNA or gDNA derived from T cells, B-cell-depleted T cells, or PBMCs. The paper's findings and limits, for the study overall: How much clinical and demographic metadata was included differed by source and by participant, and the metadata was provided uncurated.

Material: peripheral blood. The receptor's source is a man in his 70s with COVID-19, enrolled during active disease. Recombination connected TRBV18 to TRBJ1-1; the central 9 bases match TRBD1. The sequence in DNA is TGTGCCAGCTCACCAGGGACAGGGAAGGTGAACACTGAAGCTTTCTTT. Its protein product is CASSPGTGKVNTEAFF.